This T cell receptor (beta chain) was recovered during a study of T cell responses to AZD1222 COVID-19 vaccine. Profiled with immunoSEQ multiplex PCR; TCRdb holds only in-frame clones, not every one. This sample yields about 70,000 clones, of which about 90% are seen a single time; 1.3% belongs to the top ten. A remark on this clone: Antigen specificity is unknown.

Germline V gene data show CDR1 as SGHRS and CDR2 as YFSETQ. Trimming took 4 bases from V and 10 from J, leaving 12 bases between them. This CDR3 has 12 amino acids. Overall study results and limits: The donors showed a predominance of white British ancestry and of females, with possible underestimation of clonal diversity. Targeting of unmutated variant regions was reportedly seen in nearly half of spike-specific TCRs. At 160-218 and 743-854, vaccine-associated CD4 TCRs were dominant, and they spanned spike. Only five to seven AZD1222 recipients tested seropositive at baseline.

This sequence joins TRBV5-1 and TRBJ2-1; the D gene is possibly TRBD1 (6 bases). The material sequenced was peripheral blood, taken 28 days after the second AZD1222 dose. The receptor was derived from an adult who received the AZD1222 COVID-19 vaccine. The CDR3 sequence: CASSHATGEQFF. CDR3 bases: TGCGCCAGCAGCCATGCGACAGGCGAGCAGTTCTTC.